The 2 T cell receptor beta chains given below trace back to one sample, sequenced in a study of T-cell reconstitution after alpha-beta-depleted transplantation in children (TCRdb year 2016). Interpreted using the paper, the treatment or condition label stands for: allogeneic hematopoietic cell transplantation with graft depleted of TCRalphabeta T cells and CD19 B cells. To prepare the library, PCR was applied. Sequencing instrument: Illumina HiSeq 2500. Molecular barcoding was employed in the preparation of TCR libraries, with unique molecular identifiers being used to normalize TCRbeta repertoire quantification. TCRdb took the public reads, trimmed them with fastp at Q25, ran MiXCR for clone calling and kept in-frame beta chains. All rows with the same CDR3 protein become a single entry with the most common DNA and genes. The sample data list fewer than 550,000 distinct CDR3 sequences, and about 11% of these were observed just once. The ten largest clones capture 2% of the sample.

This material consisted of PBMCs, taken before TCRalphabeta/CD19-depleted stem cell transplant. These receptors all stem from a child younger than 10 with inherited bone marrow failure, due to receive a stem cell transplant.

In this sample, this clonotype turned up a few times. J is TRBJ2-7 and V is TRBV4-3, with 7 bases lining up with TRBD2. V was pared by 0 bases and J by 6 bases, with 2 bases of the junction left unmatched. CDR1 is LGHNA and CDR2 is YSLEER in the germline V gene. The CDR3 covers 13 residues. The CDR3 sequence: CASSQERESEQYF. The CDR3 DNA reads TGCGCCAGCAGCCAAGAGCGGGAGAGCGAGCAGTACTTC.

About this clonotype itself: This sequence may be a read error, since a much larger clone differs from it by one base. The CDR3 coding sequence is TGTGCCAGCAGCCTATCTCTTTATGGGAGGAACACTGAAGCTTTGTTT. This sequence encodes CASSLSLYGRNTEALF. The chain recombines TRBV7-2 with TRBJ1-1; no clear D gene. Germline-derived CDR1 and CDR2 are SGHTA and FQGNSA. The CDR3 is 16 amino acids. The complete variable domain, with remaining parts taken from reference TRBV7-2 and TRBJ1-1, reads GAGVSQSPSNKVTEKGKDVELRCDPISGHTALYWYRQSLGQGLEFLIYFQGNSAPDKSGLPSDRFSAERTGGSVSTLTIQRTQQEDSAVYLCASSLSLYGRNTEALFGQGTRLTVV.